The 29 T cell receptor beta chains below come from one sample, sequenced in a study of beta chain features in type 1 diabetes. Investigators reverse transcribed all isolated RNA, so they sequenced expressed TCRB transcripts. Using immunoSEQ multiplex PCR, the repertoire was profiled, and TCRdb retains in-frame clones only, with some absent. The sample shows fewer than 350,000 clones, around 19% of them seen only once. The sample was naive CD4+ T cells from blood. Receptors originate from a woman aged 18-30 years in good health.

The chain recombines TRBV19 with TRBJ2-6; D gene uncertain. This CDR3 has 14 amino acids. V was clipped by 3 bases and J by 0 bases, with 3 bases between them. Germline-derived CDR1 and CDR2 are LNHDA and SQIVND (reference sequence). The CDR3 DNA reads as TGTGCCAGTAGTATCCTCTCTGGGGCCAACGTCCTGACTTTC. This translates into CASSILSGANVLTF.

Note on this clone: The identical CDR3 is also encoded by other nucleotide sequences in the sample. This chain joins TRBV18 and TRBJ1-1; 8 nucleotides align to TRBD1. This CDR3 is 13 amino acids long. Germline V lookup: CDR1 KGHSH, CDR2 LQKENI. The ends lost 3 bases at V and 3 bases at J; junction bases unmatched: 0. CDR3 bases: TGTGCCAGCTCACCGGACAGGGACACTGAAGCTTTCTTT. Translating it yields CASSPDRDTEAFF.

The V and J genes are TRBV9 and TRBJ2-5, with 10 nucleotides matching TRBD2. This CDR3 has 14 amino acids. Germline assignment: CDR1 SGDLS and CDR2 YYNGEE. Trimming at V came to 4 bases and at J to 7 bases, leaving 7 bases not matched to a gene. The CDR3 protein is CASSPLAGPGTQYF. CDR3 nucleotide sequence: TGTGCCAGCAGCCCACTAGCGGGGCCAGGGACCCAGTACTTC.

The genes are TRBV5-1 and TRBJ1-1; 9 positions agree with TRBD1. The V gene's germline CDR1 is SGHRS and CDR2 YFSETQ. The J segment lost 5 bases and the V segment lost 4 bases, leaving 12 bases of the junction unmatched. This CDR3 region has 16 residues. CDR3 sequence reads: CASSPPGQGGLTEAFF. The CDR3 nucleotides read TGCGCCAGCAGCCCCCCGGGACAGGGCGGTCTTACTGAAGCTTTCTTT.

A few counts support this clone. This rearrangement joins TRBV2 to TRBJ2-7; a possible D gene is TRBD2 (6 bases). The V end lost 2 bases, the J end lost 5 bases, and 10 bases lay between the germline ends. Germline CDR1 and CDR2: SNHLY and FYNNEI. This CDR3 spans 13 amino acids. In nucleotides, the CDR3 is TGTGCCAGCAGTGAACTAGCGCCAAACGAGCAGTACTTC. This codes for CASSELAPNEQYF.

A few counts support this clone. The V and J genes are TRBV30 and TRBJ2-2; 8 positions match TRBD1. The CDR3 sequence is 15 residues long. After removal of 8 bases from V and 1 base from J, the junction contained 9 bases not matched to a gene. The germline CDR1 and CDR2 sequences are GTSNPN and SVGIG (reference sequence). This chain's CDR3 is CARGSGTGNTGELFF. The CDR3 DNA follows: TGTGCCCGCGGATCTGGGACAGGGAACACCGGGGAGCTGTTTTTT. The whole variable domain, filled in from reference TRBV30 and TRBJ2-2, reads SQTIHQWPATLVQPVGSPLSLECTVEGTSNPNLYWYRQAAGRGLQLLFYSVGIGQISSEVPQNLSASRPQDRQFILSSKKLLLSDSGFYLCARGSGTGNTGELFFGEGSRLTVL.

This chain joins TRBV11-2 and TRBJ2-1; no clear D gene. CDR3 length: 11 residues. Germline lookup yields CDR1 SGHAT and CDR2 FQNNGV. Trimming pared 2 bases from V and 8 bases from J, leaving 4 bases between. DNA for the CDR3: TGTGCCAGCAGCTTACCCTATGAGCAGTTCTTC. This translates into CASSLPYEQFF.

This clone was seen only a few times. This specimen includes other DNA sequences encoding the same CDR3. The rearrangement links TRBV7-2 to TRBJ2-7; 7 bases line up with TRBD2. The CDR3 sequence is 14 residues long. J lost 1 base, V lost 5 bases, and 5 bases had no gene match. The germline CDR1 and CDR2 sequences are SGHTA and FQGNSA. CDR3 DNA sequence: TGTGCCAGCAGCCTTCGACTAGCTTCCTACGAGCAGTACTTC. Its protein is CASSLRLASYEQYF.

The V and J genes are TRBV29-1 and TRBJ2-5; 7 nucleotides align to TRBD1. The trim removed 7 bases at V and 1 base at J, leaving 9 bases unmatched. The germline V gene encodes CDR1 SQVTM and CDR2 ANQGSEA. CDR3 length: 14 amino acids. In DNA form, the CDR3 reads TGCAGCGCCGCACAGGGGCGACGCCAAGAGACCCAGTACTTC. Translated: CSAAQGRRQETQYF.

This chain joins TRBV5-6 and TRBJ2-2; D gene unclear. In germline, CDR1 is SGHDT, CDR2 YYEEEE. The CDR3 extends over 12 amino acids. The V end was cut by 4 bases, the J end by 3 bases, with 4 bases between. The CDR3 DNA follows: TGTGCCAGCAGCCCCTACACCGGGGAGCTGTTTTTT. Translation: CASSPYTGELFF. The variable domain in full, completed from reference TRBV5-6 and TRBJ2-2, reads DAGVTQSPTHLIKTRGQQVTLRCSPKSGHDTVSWYQQALGQGPQFIFQYYEEEERQRGNFPDRFSGHQFPNYSSELNVNALLLGDSALYLCASSPYTGELFFGEGSRLTVL.

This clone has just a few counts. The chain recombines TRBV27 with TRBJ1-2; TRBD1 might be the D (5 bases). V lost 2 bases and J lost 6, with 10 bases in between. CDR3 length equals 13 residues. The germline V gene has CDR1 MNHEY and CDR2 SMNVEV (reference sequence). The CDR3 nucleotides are TGTGCCAGCAGTTTAAGGGGCGGTGATGGCTACACCTTC. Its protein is CASSLRGGDGYTF.

CDR3 in DNA: TGCGCCAGCAGCTTGATAATTGGGGGGACCACTGAAGCTTTCTTT. As protein: CASSLIIGGTTEAFF. The V and J genes are TRBV5-1 and TRBJ1-1; TRBD1 might be the D (5 bases). CDR1 and CDR2 from the germline V gene are SGHRS and YFSETQ. This CDR3 has 15 residues. Trimming stripped 1 base from V and 4 bases from J, with 14 bases between.

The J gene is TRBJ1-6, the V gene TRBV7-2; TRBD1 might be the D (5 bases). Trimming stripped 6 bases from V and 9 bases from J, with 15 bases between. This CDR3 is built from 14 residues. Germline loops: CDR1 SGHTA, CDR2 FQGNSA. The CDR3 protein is CASRVTVSSSPLHF. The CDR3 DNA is TGTGCCAGCAGGGTGACAGTTTCGAGTTCACCCCTCCACTTT. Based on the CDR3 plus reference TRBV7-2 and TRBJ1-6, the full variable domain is GAGVSQSPSNKVTEKGKDVELRCDPISGHTALYWYRQSLGQGLEFLIYFQGNSAPDKSGLPSDRFSAERTGGSVSTLTIQRTQQEDSAVYLCASRVTVSSSPLHFGNGTRLTVT.

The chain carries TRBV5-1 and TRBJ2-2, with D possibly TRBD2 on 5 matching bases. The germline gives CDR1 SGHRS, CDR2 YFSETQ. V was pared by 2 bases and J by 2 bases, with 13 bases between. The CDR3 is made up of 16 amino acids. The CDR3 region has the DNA TGCGCCAGCAGCTTTGGGGAGTTTTTCAACACCGGGGAGCTGTTTTTT. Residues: CASSFGEFFNTGELFF.

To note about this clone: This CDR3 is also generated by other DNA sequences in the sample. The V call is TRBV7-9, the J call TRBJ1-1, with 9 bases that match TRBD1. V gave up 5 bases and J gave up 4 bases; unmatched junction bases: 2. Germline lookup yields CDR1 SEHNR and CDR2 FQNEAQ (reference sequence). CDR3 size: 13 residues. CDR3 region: CASSTGQGTEAFF. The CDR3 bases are TGTGCCAGCAGCACGGGACAGGGCACTGAAGCTTTCTTT.

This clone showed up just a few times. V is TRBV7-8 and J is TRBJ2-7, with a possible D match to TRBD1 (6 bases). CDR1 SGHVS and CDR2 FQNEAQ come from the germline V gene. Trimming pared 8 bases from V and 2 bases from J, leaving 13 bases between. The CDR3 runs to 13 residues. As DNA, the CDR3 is TGTGCCAGCGCTGTGGACAGAACCTACGAGCAGTACTTC. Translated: CASAVDRTYEQYF.

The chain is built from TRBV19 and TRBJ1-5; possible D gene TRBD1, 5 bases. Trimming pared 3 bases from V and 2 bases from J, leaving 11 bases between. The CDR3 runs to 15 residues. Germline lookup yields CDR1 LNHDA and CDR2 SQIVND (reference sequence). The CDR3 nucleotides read TGTGCCAGTAGTATGCTCAGGGCACGCAATCAGCCCCAGCATTTT. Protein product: CASSMLRARNQPQHF.

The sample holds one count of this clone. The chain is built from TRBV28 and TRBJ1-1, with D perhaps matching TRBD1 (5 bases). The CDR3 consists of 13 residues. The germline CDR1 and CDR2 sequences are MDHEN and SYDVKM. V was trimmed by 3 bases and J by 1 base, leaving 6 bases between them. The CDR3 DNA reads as TGTGCCAGCAGTTTCGGGGGGAACACTGAAGCTTTCTTT. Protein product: CASSFGGNTEAFF.

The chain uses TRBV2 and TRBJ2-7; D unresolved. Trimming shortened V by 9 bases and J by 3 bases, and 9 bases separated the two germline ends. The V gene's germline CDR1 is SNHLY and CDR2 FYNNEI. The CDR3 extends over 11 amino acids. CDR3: CASSYGYEQYF. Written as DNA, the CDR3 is TGTGCCAGTAGCTATGGCTACGAGCAGTACTTC.

CDR3 nucleotide sequence: TGTGCCAGCAGTGATGTCGGTGGTGAAGCTTTCTTT. Residues: CASSDVGGEAFF. V is TRBV6-1 and J is TRBJ1-1; no definite D call. CDR3 length: 12 residues. Trimming removed 3 bases from V and 7 bases from J, with 9 bases in between. Germline-derived CDR1 and CDR2 are MNHNS and SASEGT.

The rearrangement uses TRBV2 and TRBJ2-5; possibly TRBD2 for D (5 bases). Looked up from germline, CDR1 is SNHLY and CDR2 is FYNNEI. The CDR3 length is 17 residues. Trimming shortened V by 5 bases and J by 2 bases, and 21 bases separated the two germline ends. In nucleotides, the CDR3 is TGTGCCAGCAGTCCAACGGACTGGAGAACCATACAAGAGACCCAGTACTTC. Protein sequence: CASSPTDWRTIQETQYF.

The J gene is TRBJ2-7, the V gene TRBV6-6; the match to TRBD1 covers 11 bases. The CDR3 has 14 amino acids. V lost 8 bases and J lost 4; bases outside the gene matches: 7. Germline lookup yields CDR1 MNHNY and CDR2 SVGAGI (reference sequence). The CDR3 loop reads CASLVGTGGYEQYF. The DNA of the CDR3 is TGTGCCAGCCTGGTGGGGACAGGGGGGTACGAGCAGTACTTC.

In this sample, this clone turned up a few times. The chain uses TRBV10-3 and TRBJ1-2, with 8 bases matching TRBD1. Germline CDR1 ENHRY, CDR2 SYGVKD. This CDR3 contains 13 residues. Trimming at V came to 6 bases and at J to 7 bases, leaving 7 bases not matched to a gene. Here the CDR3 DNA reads TGTGCCATCAGCCCGGGACAGGCCCTTGGCTACACCTTC. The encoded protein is CAISPGQALGYTF.

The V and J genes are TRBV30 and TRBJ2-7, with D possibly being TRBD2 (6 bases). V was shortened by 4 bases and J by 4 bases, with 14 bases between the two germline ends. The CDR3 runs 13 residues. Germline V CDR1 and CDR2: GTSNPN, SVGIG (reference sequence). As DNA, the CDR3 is TGTGCCTGGAAATGGAGGGGAAGGTACGAGCAGTACTTC. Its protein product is CAWKWRGRYEQYF.

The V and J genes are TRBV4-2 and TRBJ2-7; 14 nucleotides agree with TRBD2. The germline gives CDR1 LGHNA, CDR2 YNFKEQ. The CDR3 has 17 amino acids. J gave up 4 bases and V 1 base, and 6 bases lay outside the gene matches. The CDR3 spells CASSQATSGRGVYEQYF. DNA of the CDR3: TGTGCCAGCAGCCAAGCGACTAGCGGGAGGGGGGTATACGAGCAGTACTTC.

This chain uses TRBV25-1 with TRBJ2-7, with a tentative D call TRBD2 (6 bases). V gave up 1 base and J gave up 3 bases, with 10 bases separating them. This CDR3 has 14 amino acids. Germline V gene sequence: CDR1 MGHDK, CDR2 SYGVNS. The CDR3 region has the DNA TGTGCCAGCAGTGAATCGTCCGGGGGCTACGAGCAGTACTTC. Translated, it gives CASSESSGGYEQYF.

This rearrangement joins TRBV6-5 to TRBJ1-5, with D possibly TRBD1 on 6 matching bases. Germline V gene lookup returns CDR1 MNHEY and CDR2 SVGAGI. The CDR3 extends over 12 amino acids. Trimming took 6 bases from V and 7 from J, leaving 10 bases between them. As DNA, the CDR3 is TGTGCCAGCAGGTCAACAGGGCAGCCCCAGCATTTT. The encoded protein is CASRSTGQPQHF.

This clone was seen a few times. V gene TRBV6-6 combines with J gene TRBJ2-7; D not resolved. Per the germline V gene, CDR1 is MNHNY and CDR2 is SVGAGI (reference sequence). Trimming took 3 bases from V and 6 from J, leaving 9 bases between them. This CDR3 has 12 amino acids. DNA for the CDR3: TGTGCCAGCAGTTATCTGGCCGTCGAGCAGTACTTC. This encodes CASSYLAVEQYF.

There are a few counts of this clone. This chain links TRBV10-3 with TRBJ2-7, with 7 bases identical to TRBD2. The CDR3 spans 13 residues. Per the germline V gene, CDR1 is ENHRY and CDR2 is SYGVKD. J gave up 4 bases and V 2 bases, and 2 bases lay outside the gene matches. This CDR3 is CAISEGGSYEQYF. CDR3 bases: TGTGCCATCAGTGAGGGCGGGAGTTACGAGCAGTACTTC.